Described below is a single TCR beta chain sequence and its context. This sample was included in a study of blood T cell repertoires in COVID-19. Study summary: PBMCs, B-cell-depleted T cells, or T cells were the source of the cDNA or gDNA that made up the material.

Trimming shortened V by 2 bases and J by 6 bases, and 10 bases separated the two germline ends. The CDR3 length is 13 residues. CDR1 and CDR2 (germline): MNHNY, SVGAGI (reference sequence). Generated by immunoSEQ multiplex PCR, the TCRdb table keeps only in-frame clones and is missing some. Here the sample spans some 180,000 clones, more than 70% being singletons. Sequencing was carried out using peripheral blood. The rearrangement joins TRBV6-6 to TRBJ1-1, with no clear D. The receptor was derived from a man between 50 and 59 years old who had recovered from COVID-19. CDR3 region: CASSYARHPEAFF. The CDR3 coding sequence is TGTGCCAGCAGTTACGCCCGACACCCTGAAGCTTTCTTT.